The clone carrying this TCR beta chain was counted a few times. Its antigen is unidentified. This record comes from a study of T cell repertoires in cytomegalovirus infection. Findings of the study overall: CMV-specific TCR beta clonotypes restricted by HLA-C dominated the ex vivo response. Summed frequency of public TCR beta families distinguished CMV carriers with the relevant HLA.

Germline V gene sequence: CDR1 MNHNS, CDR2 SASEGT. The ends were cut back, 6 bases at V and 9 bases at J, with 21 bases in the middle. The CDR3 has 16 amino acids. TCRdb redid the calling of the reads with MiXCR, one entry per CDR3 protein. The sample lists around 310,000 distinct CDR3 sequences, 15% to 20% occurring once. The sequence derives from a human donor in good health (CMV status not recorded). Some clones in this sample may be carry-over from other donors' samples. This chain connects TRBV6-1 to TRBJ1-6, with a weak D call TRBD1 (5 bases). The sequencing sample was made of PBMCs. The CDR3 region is CASSRQQSFNSSPLHF. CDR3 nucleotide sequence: TGTGCCAGCAGCCGACAGCAATCATTTAATTCTTCACCCCTCCACTTT.